Presented here are 27 T cell receptor beta chains from one specimen sequenced in a study of PD-L1 blockade in urothelial cancer. Clones were sequenced by immunoSEQ multiplex PCR, and TCRdb holds only the in-frame ones, with some missing. The sample carries tens of thousands of clones, roughly 89% recorded once. Documented time point: pretreatment peripheral blood. The sample in question was PBMCs, obtained around atezolizumab (anti-PD-L1) treatment. These receptors all stem from a man between 60 and 70 years old with urothelial cancer.

This chain uses TRBV7-2 with TRBJ2-7, with TRBD1 as a possible D gene (7 bases). CDR3 length equals 16 residues. Deletions cut 0 bases from V and 5 bases from J, with 17 bases between. In germline, CDR1 is SGHTA, CDR2 FQGNSA. The CDR3: CASSLAFGQGGDEQYF. The CDR3 nucleotides read TGTGCCAGCAGCTTAGCCTTCGGGCAGGGGGGCGACGAGCAGTACTTC.

This clone appeared once. This chain joins TRBV7-6 and TRBJ1-1, with a tentative D call TRBD1 (5 bases). From germline, CDR1 is SGHVS and CDR2 FNYEAQ. The CDR3 spans 16 residues. V lost 5 bases and J lost 4, with 20 bases in between. DNA of the CDR3: TGTGCCAGCAGCCCCGGGGGGTCCCCTTTCGTCACTGAAGCTTTCTTT. Its translation is CASSPGGSPFVTEAFF.

V gene TRBV10-1 combines with J gene TRBJ2-3; TRBD2 aligns across 7 bases. The trim removed 0 bases at V and 2 bases at J, leaving 11 bases unmatched. CDR3 length equals 18 residues. The germline CDR1 and CDR2 sequences are WNHNN and SYGVQD (reference sequence). The CDR3: CASSESGLTAGVTDTQYF. The CDR3 DNA sequence: TGCGCCAGCAGTGAGTCGGGGTTGACGGCGGGGGTCACAGATACGCAGTATTTT.

The chain joins TRBV19 to TRBJ1-5, with a weak D call TRBD1 (5 bases). The V end was cut by 5 bases, the J end by 9 bases, with 11 bases between. The CDR3 length is 12 residues. In germline, CDR1 is LNHDA, CDR2 SQIVND (reference sequence). The CDR3 spells CASSPRDPPQHF. CDR3 nucleotides: TGTGCCAGTAGTCCCAGGGATCCGCCCCAGCATTTT.

This rearrangement joins TRBV19 to TRBJ2-5; D possibly corresponds to TRBD2 (7 bases). This CDR3 region has 13 residues. Trimming shortened V by 4 bases and J by 7 bases, and 13 bases separated the two germline ends. Germline-derived CDR1 and CDR2 are LNHDA and SQIVND (reference sequence). The CDR3: CASSTNREGTQYF. CDR3 in DNA: TGTGCCAGTAGTACAAACAGGGAGGGGACCCAGTACTTC.

Here the CDR3 DNA reads TGTGCCATCAGCCCGGGGGGGAGCTACGAGCAGTACTTC. Its translation is CAISPGGSYEQYF. V is TRBV10-3 and J is TRBJ2-7; TRBD2 matches 8 bases. J was trimmed by 3 bases and V by 6 bases; bases with no gene match: 4. The CDR3 is 13 amino acids. The germline CDR1 and CDR2 sequences are ENHRY and SYGVKD.

This clone appeared a single time. The chain carries TRBV5-4 and TRBJ2-1, with D tentatively TRBD2 (5 bases). The germline V gene encodes CDR1 SGHNT and CDR2 YYREEE (reference sequence). The length of the CDR3 is 13 residues. With 6 bases removed from V and 3 bases from J, the gap between germline ends came to 10 bases. The CDR3 DNA follows: TGTGCCAGCACCCCCCGGGGCTACAATGAGCAGTTCTTC. This codes for CASTPRGYNEQFF.

V and J are TRBV5-4 and TRBJ2-7, with D possibly TRBD1 on 6 matching bases. The germline gives CDR1 SGHNT, CDR2 YYREEE (reference sequence). The CDR3 loop spans 14 amino acids. V was pared by 7 bases and J by 1 base, with 15 bases between. In DNA form, the CDR3 reads TGTGCCAGCGGACCAGGGGTGCGTTCCTACGAGCAGTACTTC. It codes for CASGPGVRSYEQYF.

Points on this clone: Compared with germline, one end of the junction differs, possibly owing to a read error. The chain has TRBV23-1 and TRBJ2-7, with D possibly TRBD2 on 6 matching bases. TRBV23-1 carries the ORF label, with uncertain function. CDR3 size: 11 residues. CDR3 in DNA: TGCGCCAGCAGTCAATCGGGGCAGGGAGGCTTC. It codes for CASSQSGQGGF.

The CDR3 DNA follows: TGCGCCAGCAGCGAATCCCCGGGACAGGGAATAGAAAAACTGTTTTTT. This codes for CASSESPGQGIEKLFF. The chain joins TRBV5-1 to TRBJ1-4; 9 bases agree with TRBD1. This CDR3 region has 16 residues. Germline V lookup: CDR1 SGHRS, CDR2 YFSETQ. Germline trimming cut 4 bases from V and 8 bases from J; bases unmatched to any gene: 12.

The count of this clone is one. The chain couples TRBV6-1 to TRBJ2-3; TRBD2 might be the D (5 bases). CDR1 is MNHNS, CDR2 SASEGT, per germline. The CDR3 is 13 amino acids. Trimming removed 6 bases at V and 5 bases at J, with 12 bases between. This CDR3 is CASSGDWGDTQYF. CDR3 nucleotide sequence: TGTGCCAGCAGCGGGGATTGGGGAGATACGCAGTATTTT.

The chain links TRBV6-6 to TRBJ1-1, with 7 nucleotides matching TRBD1. Unmatched junction bases numbered 5, after V lost 0 bases and J lost 1 base. This CDR3 region has 16 residues. Per germline, CDR1 MNHNY and CDR2 SVGAGI (reference sequence). The CDR3 DNA reads TGTGCCAGCAGTTACTCACCGGACAGGTCGAACACTGAAGCTTTCTTT. Translated: CASSYSPDRSNTEAFF.

This chain uses TRBV10-1 with TRBJ2-1, with 7 bases aligning to TRBD2. V shed 1 base and J 7 bases; nucleotides not matched to a gene: 10. The CDR3 consists of 16 residues. Per the germline V gene, CDR1 is WNHNN and CDR2 is SYGVQD (reference sequence). The CDR3 region has the DNA TGCGCCAGCAGTGAGTTGGCGGGAGCCGGGAGGAATGAGCAGTTCTTC. Translating it yields CASSELAGAGRNEQFF.

The chain links TRBV7-2 to TRBJ2-1, with 7 bases fitting TRBD2. CDR1 is SGHTA and CDR2 is FQGNSA in the germline V gene. The J segment lost 7 bases and the V segment lost 4 bases, leaving 10 bases of the junction unmatched. The CDR3 has 15 amino acids. The CDR3 loop reads CASSSTSAAGNEQFF. The CDR3 bases are TGTGCCAGCAGCTCCACTAGCGCAGCGGGGAATGAGCAGTTCTTC.

Only one count was recorded for this clone. The rearrangement joins TRBV21-1 to TRBJ1-1; TRBD1 is the table's D call and was not checked against the DNA. TRBV21-1 is classified as a pseudogene. This CDR3 has 18 residues. DNA for the CDR3: TGTGCCAGCAGGATGAAAGTAGGGTATGAGGGGGTAGCCACTGAAGCTTTCTTT. Translation: CASRMKVGYEGVATEAFF.

This clone showed up just once. The V call is TRBV28, the J call TRBJ2-2; D unclear. This CDR3 region has 14 residues. CDR1 and CDR2 (germline): MDHEN, SYDVKM. V was cut by 3 bases and J by 4 bases, with 9 bases left in between. The CDR3 nucleotides read TGTGCCAGCAGTTTGGGCAGAAGCACCGGGGAGCTGTTTTTT. The encoded protein is CASSLGRSTGELFF.

The gene calls are TRBV2 and TRBJ2-5; no clear D gene. V gave up 6 bases and J gave up 1 base, with 15 bases separating them. CDR1 is SNHLY and CDR2 is FYNNEI in the germline V gene. The CDR3 covers 15 residues. CDR3 amino acids: CASRRGRAAQETQYF. CDR3 sequence (DNA): TGTGCCAGCAGGAGAGGTCGTGCGGCCCAAGAGACCCAGTACTTC.

The chain employs TRBV6-1 and TRBJ2-1, with TRBD1 identical over 10 bases. This CDR3 comprises 14 residues. The V and J ends lost 6 bases and 5 bases, in that order; junction bases with no gene match: 4. The germline V gene has CDR1 MNHNS and CDR2 SASEGT. The CDR3 nucleotides read TGTGCCAGCAGCGCGACAGGGGGCAACAATGAGCAGTTCTTC. It is translated as CASSATGGNNEQFF.

CDR3 sequence (DNA): TGTGCCAGCAGCTTAGAACTAGCGGGAGGCCTCCAAGAGACCCAGTACTTC. Protein sequence: CASSLELAGGLQETQYF. The genes are TRBV11-2 and TRBJ2-5; 12 nucleotides agree with TRBD2. Germline CDR1 and CDR2: SGHAT and FQNNGV. This CDR3 has 17 residues. Losses at the gene ends were 0 bases for V and 1 base for J; bases not matched to a gene: 3.

The rearrangement joins TRBV28 to TRBJ1-1; tentative D call: TRBD1 (6 bases). Germline V gene data show CDR1 as MDHEN and CDR2 as SYDVKM. CDR3 length: 16 amino acids. V was shortened by 6 bases and J by 0 bases, with 17 bases between the two germline ends. The CDR3 loop is CASRGAGGAVNTEAFF. In DNA form, the CDR3 reads TGTGCCAGCAGGGGAGCGGGGGGGGCGGTGAACACTGAAGCTTTCTTT.

The rearrangement links TRBV7-2 to TRBJ1-1; tentatively, D is TRBD1 (6 bases). Between the trimmed V and J ends, which lost 2 bases and 2 bases, there was a span of 12 bases. This CDR3 has 15 amino acids. Per the germline V gene, CDR1 is SGHTA and CDR2 is FQGNSA. CDR3 nucleotide sequence: TGTGCCAGCAGCTTAAGACAGGAGCTAAACACTGAAGCTTTCTTT. Its protein is CASSLRQELNTEAFF.

The chain links TRBV11-2 to TRBJ2-1, with 13 positions matching TRBD2. The CDR3 is 14 residues long. Germline V gives CDR1 SGHAT, CDR2 FQNNGV. Trimming removed 5 bases from V and 15 bases from J; junction bases left unmatched: 10. The CDR3 spells CASSTRTSGGPPFF. CDR3 coding DNA: TGTGCCAGCAGCACCCGGACTAGCGGGGGCCCCCCGTTCTTC.

Details on this clone: A read error may account for a junction end that differs from germline. This chain links TRBV5-1 with TRBJ1-4, with 7 nucleotides matching TRBD1. This CDR3 has 15 residues. Germline V CDR1 and CDR2: SGHRS, YFSETQ. The CDR3 region is CASSESGQAPYNGVF. The CDR3 DNA is TGCGCCAGCAGCGAGTCTGGACAGGCCCCCTACAACGGGGTTTTT.

The chain uses TRBV6-1 and TRBJ2-3; D is unresolved. V was shortened by 5 bases and J by 7 bases, with 10 bases between the two germline ends. The CDR3 covers 12 residues. Germline-derived CDR1 and CDR2 are MNHNS and SASEGT. The CDR3 protein is CASSTGYYTQYF. CDR3 in DNA: TGTGCCAGCAGTACCGGGTACTATACGCAGTATTTT.

In nucleotides, the CDR3 is TGCGCCAGCAGTGAGCCAGGGGGCTCCTACAATGAGCAGTTCTTC. Translated, it gives CASSEPGGSYNEQFF. This chain links TRBV10-1 with TRBJ2-1; 7 bases are shared with TRBD1. Germline loops: CDR1 WNHNN, CDR2 SYGVQD (reference sequence). V trimming: 2 bases; J trimming: 0 bases; junction bases outside the gene matches: 1. CDR3 length: 15 amino acids.

This clone was seen a handful of times. The chain uses TRBV10-2 and TRBJ2-1; 14 bases are a match to TRBD2. V lost 5 bases, J lost 8 bases, and 5 bases stayed unmatched. This CDR3 region has 15 residues. Germline-derived CDR1 and CDR2 are WSHSY and SAAADI. This CDR3 is CASSSGTSGSDEQFF. The CDR3 DNA reads as TGCGCCAGCAGTTCCGGGACTAGCGGGAGTGATGAGCAGTTCTTC.

This chain links TRBV10-3 with TRBJ2-3; 7 positions agree with TRBD1. Germline V gene lookup returns CDR1 ENHRY and CDR2 SYGVKD. The CDR3 consists of 14 residues. V shed 6 bases, J shed 2 bases, and the junction held 5 bases outside the gene matches. Here the CDR3 reads CAISSGTDTDTQYF. The CDR3 DNA sequence: TGTGCCATCAGCTCCGGGACAGACACAGATACGCAGTATTTT.